A selection of T cell receptor beta chains follows, all from one sample in a study of T cell responses to AZD1222 COVID-19 vaccine. The table came from immunoSEQ multiplex PCR; TCRdb's copy has only in-frame clones and leaves some out. The sample lists around 110,000 clones; roughly 93% were seen once. Sequencing used peripheral blood, obtained on day 0 of AZD1222 vaccination. The origin of the receptors is an adult in good health. The CDR3 runs from the conserved cysteine through the conserved F or W. Fields, in order: D gene, clone size, J gene, V gene, CDR3 protein, CDR3 DNA. A D gene is named only where the DNA matches it firmly. Size is omitted from some rows. Given values are once, few, many or a class for expanded clones.

>.|few|TRBJ1-5|TRBV19
CASSPNGYSNQPQHF
TGTGCCAGTAGTCCAAATGGATATAGCAATCAGCCCCAGCATTTT
>TRBD2|.|TRBJ2-2|TRBV3-1/TRBV3-2
CASSQGRAGYTGELFF
TGTGCCAGCAGCCAAGGTCGAGCGGGGTACACCGGGGAGCTGTTTTTT
>.|.|TRBJ1-5|TRBV27
CATGYSNQPQHF
TGTGCCACCGGATATAGCAATCAGCCCCAGCATTTT
>TRBD1|.|TRBJ1-1|TRBV6-6
CASSDLDREITEAFF
TGTGCCAGCAGTGACTTAGACAGGGAGATCACTGAAGCTTTCTTT
>.|.|TRBJ2-3|TRBV5-1
CASSLSWDTQYF
TGCGCCAGCAGCTTGTCGTGGGATACGCAGTATTTT
>.|.|TRBJ2-3|TRBV5-1
CASSSTGLGTDTQYF
TGCGCCAGCAGCTCGACAGGTTTGGGTACAGATACGCAGTATTTT
>TRBD2|.|TRBJ2-1|TRBV19
CASSASGIHNEQFF
TGTGCCAGCTCCGCTAGCGGGATACACAATGAGCAGTTCTTC
>TRBD2|once|TRBJ2-1|TRBV4-1
CASSPTGSGSDNEQFF
TGCGCCAGCAGCCCAACGGGTAGCGGGAGCGACAATGAGCAGTTCTTC
>.|once|TRBJ2-2|TRBV27
CASSLLGEAGELFF
TGTGCCAGCAGTTTATTAGGGGAGGCCGGGGAGCTGTTTTTT
>.|.|TRBJ1-4|TRBV5-6
CASSSGTGGRYEKLFF
TGTGCCAGCAGTTCCGGGACCGGGGGGAGATATGAAAAACTGTTTTTT
>TRBD1|.|TRBJ1-5|TRBV27
CASSSKQGGQPQHF
TGTGCCAGCAGTTCTAAACAGGGGGGACAGCCCCAGCATTTT